Included here is one T cell receptor beta chain sequence, with context. Its antigen is undetermined. This record belongs to a study of blood T cells in healthy people across ages. Study results and limitations: Among long-lived donors, naive CD4+ cells were more numerous and diversity higher than in aged donors.

A second PCR, run for 7 to 11 cycles, used a sample-barcoded 5' primer plus a J-beta primer mix. TCRdb called the 5' RACE reads again in MiXCR, with one record for every CDR3 protein. The table includes 700,000 to 900,000 distinct CDR3 sequences, about 53% detected once. In germline, CDR1 is SNHLY, CDR2 FYNNEI. CDR3 length equals 15 residues. V lost 1 base, J lost 12 bases, and 19 bases lay in between. This receptor was obtained from a man aged 80 or over in good health. The source material was blood. The genes are TRBV2 and TRBJ2-1; unclear D gene. CDR3 bases: TGTGCCAGCAGTGAAGGGTCCGGACCATATCAAGGGCAGTTCTTC. It translates to CASSEGSGPYQGQFF.